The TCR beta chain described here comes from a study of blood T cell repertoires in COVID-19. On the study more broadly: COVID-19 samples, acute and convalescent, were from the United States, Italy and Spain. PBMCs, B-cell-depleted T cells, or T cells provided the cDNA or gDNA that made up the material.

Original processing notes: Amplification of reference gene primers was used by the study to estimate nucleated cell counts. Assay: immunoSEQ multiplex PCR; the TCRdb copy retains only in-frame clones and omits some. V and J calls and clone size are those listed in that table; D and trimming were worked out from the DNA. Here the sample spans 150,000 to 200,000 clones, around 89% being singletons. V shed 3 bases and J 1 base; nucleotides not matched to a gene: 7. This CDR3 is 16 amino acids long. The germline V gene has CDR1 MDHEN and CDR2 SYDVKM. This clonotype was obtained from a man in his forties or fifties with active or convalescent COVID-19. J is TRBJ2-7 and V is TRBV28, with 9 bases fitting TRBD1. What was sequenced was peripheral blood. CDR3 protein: CASSLTGDRASYEQYF. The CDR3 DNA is TGTGCCAGCAGTTTGACGGGGGACAGGGCGTCCTACGAGCAGTACTTC. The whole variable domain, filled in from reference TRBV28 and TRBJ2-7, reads DVKVTQSSRYLVKRTGEKVFLECVQDMDHENMFWYRQDPGLGLRLIYFSYDVKMKEKGDIPEGYSVSREKKERFSLILESASTNQTSMYLCASSLTGDRASYEQYFGPGTRLTVT.